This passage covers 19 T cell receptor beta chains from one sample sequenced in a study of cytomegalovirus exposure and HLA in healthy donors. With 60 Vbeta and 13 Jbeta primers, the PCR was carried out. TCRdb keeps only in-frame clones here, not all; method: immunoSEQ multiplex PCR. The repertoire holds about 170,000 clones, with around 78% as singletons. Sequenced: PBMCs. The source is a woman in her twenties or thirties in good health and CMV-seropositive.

Here the CDR3 reads CASKGEGAGEQFF. DNA of the CDR3: TGTGCCAGCAAAGGGGAGGGAGCTGGTGAGCAGTTCTTC. This chain joins TRBV2 and TRBJ2-1; the match to TRBD2 covers 7 bases. Germline values: CDR1 SNHLY, CDR2 FYNNEI. The CDR3 runs 13 residues. The V and J ends lost 7 bases and 9 bases, in that order; junction bases with no gene match: 9.

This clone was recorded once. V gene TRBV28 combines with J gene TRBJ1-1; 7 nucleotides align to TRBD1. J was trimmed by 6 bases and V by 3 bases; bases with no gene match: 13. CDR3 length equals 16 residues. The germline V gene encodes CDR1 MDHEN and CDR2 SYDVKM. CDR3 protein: CASSFFSPAQGAEAFF. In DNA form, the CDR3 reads TGTGCCAGCAGTTTTTTTTCTCCCGCCCAGGGGGCTGAAGCTTTCTTT.

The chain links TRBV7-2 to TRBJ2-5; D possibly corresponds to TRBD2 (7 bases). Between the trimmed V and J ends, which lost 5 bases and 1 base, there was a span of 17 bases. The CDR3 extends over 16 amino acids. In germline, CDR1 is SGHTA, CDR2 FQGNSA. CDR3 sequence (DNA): TGTGCCAGCAGCCCCAATGGGGGGGCTGCCCAAGAGACCCAGTACTTC. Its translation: CASSPNGGAAQETQYF.

The DNA of the CDR3 is TGTGCCAGCAGTGGGCGGGGGGCGGACTATGGCTACACCTTC. Translated, it gives CASSGRGADYGYTF. The chain joins TRBV2 to TRBJ1-2, with D perhaps matching TRBD1 (6 bases). Trimming stripped 4 bases from V and 3 bases from J, with 12 bases between. Germline lookup yields CDR1 SNHLY and CDR2 FYNNEI. The CDR3 has 14 amino acids.

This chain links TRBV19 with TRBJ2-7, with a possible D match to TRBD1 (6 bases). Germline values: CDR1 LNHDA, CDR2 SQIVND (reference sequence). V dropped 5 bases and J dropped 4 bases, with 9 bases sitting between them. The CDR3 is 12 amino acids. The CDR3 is CASSAQGYEQYF. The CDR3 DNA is TGTGCCAGTAGTGCACAGGGTTACGAGCAGTACTTC. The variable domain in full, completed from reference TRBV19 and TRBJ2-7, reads DGGITQSPKYLFRKEGQNVTLSCEQNLNHDAMYWYRQDPGQGLRLIYYSQIVNDFQKGDIAEGYSVSREKKESFPLTVTSAQKNPTAFYLCASSAQGYEQYFGPGTRLTVT.

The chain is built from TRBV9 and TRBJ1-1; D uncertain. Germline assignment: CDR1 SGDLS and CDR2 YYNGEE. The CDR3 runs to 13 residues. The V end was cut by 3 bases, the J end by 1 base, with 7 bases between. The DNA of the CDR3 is TGTGCCAGCAGCGCAGAAAGGAACACTGAAGCTTTCTTT. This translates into CASSAERNTEAFF.

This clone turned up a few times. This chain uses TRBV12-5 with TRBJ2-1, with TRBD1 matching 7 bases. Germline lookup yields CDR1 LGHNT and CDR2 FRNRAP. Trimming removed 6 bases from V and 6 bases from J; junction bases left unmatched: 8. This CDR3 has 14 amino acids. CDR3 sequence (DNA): TGTGCTAGTGGCCACGGACAGGCTCCCAATGAGCAGTTCTTC. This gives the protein CASGHGQAPNEQFF.

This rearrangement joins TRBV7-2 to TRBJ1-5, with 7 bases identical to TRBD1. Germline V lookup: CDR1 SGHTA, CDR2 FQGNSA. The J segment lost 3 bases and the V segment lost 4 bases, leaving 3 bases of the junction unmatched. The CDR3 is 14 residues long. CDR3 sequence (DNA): TGTGCCAGCAGCTCGGGACAGATCAATCAGCCCCAGCATTTT. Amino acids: CASSSGQINQPQHF. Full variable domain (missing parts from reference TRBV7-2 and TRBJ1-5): GAGVSQSPSNKVTEKGKDVELRCDPISGHTALYWYRQSLGQGLEFLIYFQGNSAPDKSGLPSDRFSAERTGGSVSTLTIQRTQQEDSAVYLCASSSGQINQPQHFGDGTRLSIL.

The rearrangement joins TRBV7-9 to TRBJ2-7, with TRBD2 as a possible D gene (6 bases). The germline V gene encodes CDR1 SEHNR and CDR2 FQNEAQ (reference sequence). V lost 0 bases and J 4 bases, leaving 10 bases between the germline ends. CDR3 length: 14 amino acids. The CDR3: CASSLAEGIYEQYF. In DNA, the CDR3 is TGTGCCAGCAGCTTAGCGGAGGGGATTTACGAGCAGTACTTC.

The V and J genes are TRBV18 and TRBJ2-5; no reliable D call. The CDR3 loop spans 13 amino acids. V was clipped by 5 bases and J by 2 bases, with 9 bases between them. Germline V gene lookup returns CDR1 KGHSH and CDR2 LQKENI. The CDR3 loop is CASSAQTQETQYF. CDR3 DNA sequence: TGTGCCAGCTCAGCACAGACACAAGAGACCCAGTACTTC. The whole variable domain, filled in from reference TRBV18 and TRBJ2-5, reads NAGVMQNPRHLVRRRGQEARLRCSPMKGHSHVYWYRQLPEEGLKFMVYLQKENIIDESGMPKERFSAEFPKEGPSILRIQQVVRGDSAAYFCASSAQTQETQYFGPGTRLLVL.

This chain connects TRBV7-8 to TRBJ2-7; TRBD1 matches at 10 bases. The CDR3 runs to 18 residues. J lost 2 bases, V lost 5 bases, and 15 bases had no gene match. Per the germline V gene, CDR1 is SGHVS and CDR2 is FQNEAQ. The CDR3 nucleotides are TGTGCCAGCAGCCCAAGACATGCGACAGGGGGCGAAACCTACGAGCAGTACTTC. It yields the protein CASSPRHATGGETYEQYF.

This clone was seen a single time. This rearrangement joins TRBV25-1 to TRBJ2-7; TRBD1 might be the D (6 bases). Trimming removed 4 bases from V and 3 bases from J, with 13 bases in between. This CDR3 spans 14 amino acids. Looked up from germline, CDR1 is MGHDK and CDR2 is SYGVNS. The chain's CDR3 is CASSGGTTSYEQYF. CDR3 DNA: TGTGCCAGCAGTGGGGGGACAACCAGCTACGAGCAGTACTTC.

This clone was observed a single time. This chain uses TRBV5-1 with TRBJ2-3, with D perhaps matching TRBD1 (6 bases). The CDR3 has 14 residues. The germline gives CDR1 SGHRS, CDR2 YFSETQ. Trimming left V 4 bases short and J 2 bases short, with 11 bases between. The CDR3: CASSLRQVTDTQYF. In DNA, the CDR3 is TGCGCCAGCAGCCTCAGACAGGTCACAGATACGCAGTATTTT.

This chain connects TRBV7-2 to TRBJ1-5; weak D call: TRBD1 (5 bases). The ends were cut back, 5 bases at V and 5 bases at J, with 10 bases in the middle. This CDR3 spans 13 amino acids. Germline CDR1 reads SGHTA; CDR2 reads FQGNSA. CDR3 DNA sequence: TGTGCCAGCAGCCAGCAAGGGGATCAGCCCCAGCATTTT. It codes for CASSQQGDQPQHF.

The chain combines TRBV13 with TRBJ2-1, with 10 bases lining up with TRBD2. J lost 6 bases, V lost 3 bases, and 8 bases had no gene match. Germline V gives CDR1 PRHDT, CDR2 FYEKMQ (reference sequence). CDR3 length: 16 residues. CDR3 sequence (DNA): TGTGCCAGCAGCTTCGAAGCGGGAGGGCCGGTCAATGAGCAGTTCTTC. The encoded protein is CASSFEAGGPVNEQFF.

DNA of the CDR3: TGTGCCAGCAGTCGGACAGGGGCGGGTGGCTACACCTTC. It is translated as CASSRTGAGGYTF. The chain combines TRBV2 with TRBJ1-2; 9 positions agree with TRBD1. CDR1 is SNHLY, CDR2 FYNNEI, per germline. This CDR3 comprises 13 residues. J was trimmed by 7 bases and V by 5 bases; bases with no gene match: 5.

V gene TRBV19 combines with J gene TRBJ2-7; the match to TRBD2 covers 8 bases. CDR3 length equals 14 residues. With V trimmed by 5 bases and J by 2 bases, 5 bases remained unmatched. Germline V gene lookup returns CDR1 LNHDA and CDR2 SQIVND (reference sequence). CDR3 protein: CASSVFSGAYEQYF. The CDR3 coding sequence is TGTGCCAGTAGTGTATTTAGCGGGGCCTACGAGCAGTACTTC.

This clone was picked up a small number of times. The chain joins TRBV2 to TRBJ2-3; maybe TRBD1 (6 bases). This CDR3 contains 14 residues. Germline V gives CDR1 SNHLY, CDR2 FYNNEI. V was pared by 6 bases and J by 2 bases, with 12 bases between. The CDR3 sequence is CASRGDIHTDTQYF. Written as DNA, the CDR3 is TGTGCCAGCAGGGGGGACATCCACACAGATACGCAGTATTTT. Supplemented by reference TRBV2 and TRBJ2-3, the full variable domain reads EPEVTQTPSHQVTQMGQEVILRCVPISNHLYFYWYRQILGQKVEFLVSFYNNEISEKSEIFDDQFSVERPDGSNFTLKIRSTKLEDSAMYFCASRGDIHTDTQYFGPGTRLTVL.

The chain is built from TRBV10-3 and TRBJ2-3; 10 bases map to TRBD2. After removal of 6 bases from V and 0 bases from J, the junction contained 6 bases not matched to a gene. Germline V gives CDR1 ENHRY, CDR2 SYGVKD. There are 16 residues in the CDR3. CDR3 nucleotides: TGTGCCATCAGGGCCCCTAGCGGGAGTAGCACAGATACGCAGTATTTT. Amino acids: CAIRAPSGSSTDTQYF.